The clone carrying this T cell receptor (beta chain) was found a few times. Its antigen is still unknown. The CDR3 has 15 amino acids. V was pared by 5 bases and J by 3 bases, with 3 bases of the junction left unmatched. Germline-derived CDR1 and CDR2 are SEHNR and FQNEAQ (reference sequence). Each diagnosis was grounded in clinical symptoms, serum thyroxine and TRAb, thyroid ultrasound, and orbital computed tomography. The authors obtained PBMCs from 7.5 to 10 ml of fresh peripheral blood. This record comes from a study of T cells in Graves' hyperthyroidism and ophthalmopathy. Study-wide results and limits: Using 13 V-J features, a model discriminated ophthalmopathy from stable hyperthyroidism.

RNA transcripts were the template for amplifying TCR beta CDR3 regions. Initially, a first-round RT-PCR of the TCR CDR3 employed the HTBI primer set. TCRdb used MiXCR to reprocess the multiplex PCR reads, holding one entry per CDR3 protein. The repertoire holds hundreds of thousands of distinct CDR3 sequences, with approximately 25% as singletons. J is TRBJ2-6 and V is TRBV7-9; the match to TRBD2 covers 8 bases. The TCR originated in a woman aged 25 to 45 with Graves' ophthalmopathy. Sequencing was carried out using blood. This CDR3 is CASSPGLGGANVLTF. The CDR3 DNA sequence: TGTGCCAGCAGCCCGGGACTAGGTGGGGCCAACGTCCTGACTTTC.